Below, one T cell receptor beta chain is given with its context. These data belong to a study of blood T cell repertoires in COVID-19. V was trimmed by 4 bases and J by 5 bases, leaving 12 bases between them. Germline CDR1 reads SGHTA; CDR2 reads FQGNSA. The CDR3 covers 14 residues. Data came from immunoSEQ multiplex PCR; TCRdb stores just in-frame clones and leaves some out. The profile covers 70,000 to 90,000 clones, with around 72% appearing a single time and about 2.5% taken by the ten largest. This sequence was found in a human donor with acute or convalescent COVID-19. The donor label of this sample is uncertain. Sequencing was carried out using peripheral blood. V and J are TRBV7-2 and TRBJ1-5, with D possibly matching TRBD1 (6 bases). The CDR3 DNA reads TGTGCCAGCAGCTCACAGGGACCGGATCAGCCCCAGCATTTT. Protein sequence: CASSSQGPDQPQHF.